The rows below give T cell receptor beta chains drawn from one sample of a study of blood T cell repertoires in COVID-19. The assay was immunoSEQ multiplex PCR, and TCRdb's table has in-frame clones only and misses some. Of around 150,000 clones detected, roughly nine tenths appear once; the ten largest clones hold roughly a sixth. The sample was peripheral blood. These receptors all come from a man aged 60 to 69 with active or convalescent COVID-19. CDR3s include the opening cysteine and the closing phenylalanine or tryptophan. A D gene is named only where the DNA matches it firmly. Clone size, where shown, is once, few, many, or a class for clones that have expanded.

v_gene	d_gene	j_gene	abundance	CDR3aa	CDR3nt
TRBV6-5	.	TRBJ1-4	.	CASSYGGGTNEKLFF	TGTGCCAGCAGTTACGGTGGGGGGACTAATGAAAAACTGTTTTTT
TRBV11-3	TRBD1	TRBJ2-7	.	CASSLSDRAIEQYF	TGTGCCAGCAGCTTATCGGACAGGGCGATCGAGCAGTACTTC
TRBV30	.	TRBJ1-1	.	CAWSVTFFSTEAFF	TGTGCCTGGAGTGTCACCTTCTTTAGCACTGAAGCTTTCTTT
TRBV14	.	TRBJ2-5	.	CASSPGGGGGLRETQYF	TGTGCCAGCAGCCCCGGAGGCGGCGGGGGCCTCCGGGAGACCCAGTACTTC
TRBV6-6	TRBD1	TRBJ1-5	.	CASSRRGQGKGSNQPQHF	TGTGCCAGCAGTCGACGGGGACAGGGGAAAGGTAGCAATCAGCCCCAGCATTTT
TRBV27	TRBD1	TRBJ1-2	once	CASSLTGGVYGYTF	TGTGCCAGCAGTTTGACAGGGGGAGTCTATGGCTACACCTTC
TRBV5-1	TRBD1	TRBJ2-2	.	CASSYRPGQKLNTGELFF	TGCGCCAGCAGCTACCGGCCGGGACAGAAGTTAAACACCGGGGAGCTGTTTTTT
TRBV6-5	TRBD1	TRBJ2-2	once	CASSYRQGRTGELFF	TGTGCCAGCAGTTACCGACAGGGTCGGACCGGGGAGCTGTTTTTT
TRBV5-1	TRBD1	TRBJ2-7	.	CASSGQGPNSYEQYF	TGCGCCAGCTCGGGACAGGGGCCAAACTCCTACGAGCAGTACTTC
TRBV5-6	.	TRBJ1-2	.	CASSLGGLEGYTF	TGTGCCAGCAGCTTGGGAGGGTTAGAGGGCTACACCTTC
TRBV21-1	.	TRBJ2-3	.	CASRGRAGITDTQYF	TGTGCCAGCAGGGGGAGGGCAGGGATCACAGATACGCAGTATTTT
TRBV5-4	TRBD1	TRBJ1-2	.	CASSLATGLYGYTF	TGTGCCAGCAGCTTGGCGACAGGGTTATATGGCTACACCTTC
TRBV7-9	.	TRBJ2-4	once	CASSPGEAKNIQYF	TGTGCCAGCAGCCCAGGGGAAGCCAAAAACATTCAGTACTTC
TRBV5-1	.	TRBJ2-5	.	CASSPTTVRDTYQETQYF	TGCGCCAGCAGCCCAACCACGGTCCGGGACACCTACCAAGAGACCCAGTACTTC
TRBV6-5	TRBD1	TRBJ2-1	.	CAGSGQGFYNEQFF	TGTGCCGGATCGGGACAGGGCTTCTACAATGAGCAGTTCTTC
TRBV9	TRBD2	TRBJ2-1	.	CASSVGLAWVNEQFF	TGTGCCAGCAGCGTAGGACTAGCCTGGGTCAATGAGCAGTTCTTC
TRBV27	TRBD1	TRBJ1-3	.	CASSPGQGFGNTIYF	TGTGCCAGCAGTCCTGGACAGGGCTTTGGAAACACCATATATTTT
TRBV4-2	TRBD1	TRBJ2-7	.	CASSQDLDRGPFYEQYF	TGTGCCAGCAGCCAAGATCTAGACAGGGGGCCATTCTACGAGCAGTACTTC
TRBV4-2	.	TRBJ1-3	once	CASSQASRGTAGNTIYF	TGTGCCAGCAGCCAAGCTTCAAGGGGCACAGCTGGAAACACCATATATTTT
TRBV11-1	.	TRBJ2-2	.	CASSLVHGTTGELFF	TGTGCCAGCAGCTTGGTCCACGGTACCACCGGGGAGCTGTTTTTT
TRBV29-1	.	TRBJ1-2	.	CSAGHANYGYTF	TGCAGCGCGGGACACGCAAACTATGGCTACACCTTC
TRBV11-2	TRBD1	TRBJ1-5	once	CASSSRGLRDQPQHF	TGTGCCAGCAGCTCCAGGGGGCTAAGGGATCAGCCCCAGCATTTT
TRBV7-6	TRBD1	TRBJ2-7	.	CASSPLPRDRTGEQYF	TGTGCCAGCAGCCCCCTGCCCCGGGACAGAACTGGCGAGCAGTACTTC
TRBV9	.	TRBJ1-3	.	CASSVGQGIGNTIYF	TGTGCCAGCAGCGTAGGTCAGGGTATAGGAAACACCATATATTTT
TRBV10-1	.	TRBJ2-2	once	CASSETGIPTGELFF	TGCGCCAGCAGTGAGACAGGGATTCCCACCGGGGAGCTGTTTTTT
TRBV3-1/TRBV3-2	TRBD1	TRBJ1-2	few	CASSPGQGRLGYTF	TGTGCCAGCAGCCCCGGACAGGGGAGACTTGGCTACACCTTC
TRBV18	.	TRBJ2-1	once	CASSPRAARNEQFF	TGTGCCAGCTCACCGAGGGCAGCGCGCAATGAGCAGTTCTTC
TRBV19	TRBD1	TRBJ1-4	.	CASSARTGTGGEKLFF	TGTGCCAGTAGCGCACGGACCGGGACAGGGGGTGAAAAACTGTTTTTT
TRBV18	.	TRBJ1-3	.	CASSRGYTGSGNTIYF	TGTGCCAGCTCCCGTGGGTATACGGGCTCTGGAAACACCATATATTTT
TRBV5-1	.	TRBJ1-2	.	CASRLTGFNYGYTF	TGCGCCAGCAGGTTGACAGGCTTCAACTATGGCTACACCTTC
TRBV6-5	.	TRBJ2-7	.	CASSYSGVAPSYEQYF	TGTGCCAGCAGTTACTCGGGTGTAGCCCCCTCTTACGAGCAGTACTTC
TRBV6-4	TRBD2	TRBJ2-3	once	CASSVLAGVGDTQYF	TGTGCCAGCAGTGTACTAGCGGGAGTTGGAGATACGCAGTATTTT
TRBV6-5	TRBD1	TRBJ1-2	.	CAARQGGDPDYGYTF	TGTGCCGCTAGGCAGGGGGGAGATCCTGACTATGGCTACACCTTC
TRBV29-1	.	TRBJ1-3	once	CSVEDGGRNSGNTIYF	TGCAGCGTTGAAGATGGAGGTCGGAACTCTGGAAACACCATATATTTT
TRBV6-5	TRBD1	TRBJ1-2	.	CASSNRDSYGYTF	TGTGCCAGCAGTAACCGGGACAGCTATGGCTACACCTTC